The T cell receptor beta chain described here comes from a study of blood T cell repertoires in COVID-19. This clone was counted once. Generated by immunoSEQ multiplex PCR, the TCRdb table keeps only in-frame clones and is missing some. The table lists approximately 110,000 clones, about 81% of them singletons, with around 8% in the top ten. Sequencing was performed on peripheral blood. This receptor was identified in a man between 65 and 80 years old with acute or convalescent COVID-19.

CDR3 bases: TGTGCCAGCAGCGGTTCGTCGGGACAGGCATACACCGGGGAGCTGTTTTTT. Amino acid sequence: CASSGSSGQAYTGELFF. V and J are TRBV7-3 and TRBJ2-2; 8 bases line up with TRBD1. Trimming removed 5 bases from V and 3 bases from J; junction bases left unmatched: 11. This CDR3 has 17 residues. Germline values: CDR1 SGHTA, CDR2 FQGTGA.